The rows below give T cell receptor beta chains drawn from one sample of a study of cytomegalovirus exposure and HLA in healthy donors. Method: immunoSEQ multiplex PCR; TCRdb's copy keeps in-frame clones and lacks some. The sample totals fewer than 150,000 clones. Material for sequencing was PBMCs. These receptors all stem from a man aged 35-49 years in good health and CMV-seronegative. The CDR3 runs from the conserved cysteine through the conserved F or W. A D gene is named only where the DNA matches it firmly.

j_call d_call v_call cdr3_aa cdr3_nt
TRBJ1-1 TRBD1 TRBV4-1 CASSPGGSGQGQYNTEAFF TGCGCCAGCAGCCCGGGCGGGTCTGGACAGGGACAGTACAACACTGAAGCTTTCTTT
TRBJ1-2 . TRBV5-5 CASSAQGNANYGYTF TGTGCCAGCAGCGCCCAGGGGAACGCTAACTATGGCTACACCTTC
TRBJ1-6 TRBD1 TRBV7-9 CASSLTGFNSPLHF TGTGCCAGCAGCTTGACAGGGTTCAATTCACCCCTCCACTTT
TRBJ1-6 . TRBV5-4 CASSQGEGYNSPLHF TGTGCCAGCAGCCAAGGGGAGGGCTATAATTCACCCCTCCACTTT
TRBJ1-3 TRBD1 TRBV2 CASSRRQGASSGNTIYF TGTGCCAGCAGTAGGAGACAGGGGGCAAGCTCTGGAAACACCATATATTTT
TRBJ2-1 TRBD1 TRBV5-8 CASSKGQIDNEQFF TGTGCCAGCAGCAAGGGACAGATTGACAATGAGCAGTTCTTC
TRBJ1-1 . TRBV29-1 CSVRGMNTEAFF TGCAGCGTTCGGGGAATGAACACTGAAGCTTTCTTT
TRBJ2-3 TRBD2 TRBV4-1 CASSQEGRGVGTDTQYF TGCGCCAGCAGCCAAGAGGGCCGGGGGGTTGGCACAGATACGCAGTATTTT
TRBJ1-2 TRBD1 TRBV6-1 CASSEEGQEFYGYTF TGTGCCAGCAGTGAAGAGGGACAGGAGTTCTATGGCTACACCTTC
TRBJ2-7 . TRBV6-1 CASSELGASYEQYF TGTGCCAGCAGTGAATTGGGGGCAAGCTACGAGCAGTACTTC
TRBJ2-7 TRBD2 TRBV9 CASSVDGGAGEQYF TGTGCCAGCAGCGTAGACGGGGGGGCCGGCGAGCAGTACTTC
TRBJ2-3 . TRBV27 CASSLGQAHTDTQYF TGTGCCAGCAGTTTGGGTCAGGCTCACACAGATACGCAGTATTTT
TRBJ2-1 TRBD2 TRBV7-6 CASTKLLTSDSYNEQFF TGTGCCAGCACCAAGCTTTTGACTAGCGACTCCTACAATGAGCAGTTCTTC
TRBJ2-5 . TRBV19 CASSMPPGGGQETQYF TGTGCCAGTAGTATGCCCCCGGGCGGAGGGCAAGAGACCCAGTACTTC
TRBJ1-1 . TRBV5-1 CASSSKEGTRTEAFF TGCGCCAGCAGCTCCAAAGAGGGAACGAGAACTGAAGCTTTCTTT
TRBJ2-7 . TRBV9 CASSVAPAREYEQYF TGTGCCAGCAGCGTAGCTCCTGCTAGGGAGTACGAGCAGTACTTC
TRBJ1-1 . TRBV4-3 CASSSGRSTEAFF TGCGCCAGCAGCTCGGGAAGGAGCACTGAAGCTTTCTTT
TRBJ2-7 . TRBV5-4 CASSPRGGSYEQYF TGTGCCAGCAGCCCCCGGGGAGGTTCCTACGAGCAGTACTTC
TRBJ2-1 TRBD2 TRBV11-2 CASSFQSSGGSGYNEQFF TGTGCCAGCAGCTTCCAGTCTAGCGGGGGGAGCGGGTACAATGAGCAGTTCTTC
TRBJ2-2 . TRBV29-1 CSVDPGAGELFF TGCAGCGTGGACCCAGGGGCCGGGGAGCTGTTTTTT
TRBJ1-2 TRBD1 TRBV10-3 CAISEVEEGAINGYTF TGTGCCATCAGTGAGGTGGAGGAGGGGGCGATAAACGGCTACACCTTC
TRBJ1-1 . TRBV2 CASSALAGDTEAFF TGTGCCAGCAGCGCCTTGGCGGGGGACACTGAAGCTTTCTTT
TRBJ2-7 TRBD2 TRBV7-9 CASSRLGGDEQYF TGTGCCAGCAGCCGATTGGGGGGGGACGAGCAGTACTTC
TRBJ2-3 . TRBV2 CASINRAETDTQYF TGTGCCAGCATTAACAGGGCGGAGACAGATACGCAGTATTTT
TRBJ2-7 TRBD1 TRBV7-2 CASSARGQGPYEQYF TGTGCCAGCAGCGCACGGGGACAGGGGCCCTACGAGCAGTACTTC
TRBJ2-4 . TRBV9 CASSVATGGNIQYF TGTGCCAGCAGCGTAGCCACAGGAGGGAACATTCAGTACTTC
TRBJ2-7 . TRBV6-1 CASSVNRPSYEQYF TGTGCCAGCAGTGTGAACAGGCCTTCCTACGAGCAGTACTTC
TRBJ1-1 . TRBV6-1 CASRPGQPNTEAFF TGTGCCAGCCGTCCAGGGCAGCCGAACACTGAAGCTTTCTTT
TRBJ1-1 . TRBV5-4 CASSLGAGARDTEAFF TGTGCCAGCAGCTTGGGGGCTGGGGCGCGTGACACTGAAGCTTTCTTT
TRBJ1-2 . TRBV4-1 CASSQEGLYGYTF TGCGCCAGCAGCCAAGAGGGCCTCTATGGCTACACCTTC
TRBJ2-5 . TRBV4-1 CASSQALKERTQYF TGCGCCAGCAGCCAAGCTCTAAAGGAGAGGACCCAGTACTTC
TRBJ2-7 . TRBV28 CASTPGMAPYEQYF TGTGCCAGCACCCCAGGGATGGCCCCCTACGAGCAGTACTTC
TRBJ2-3 TRBD2 TRBV5-8 CASSLYRTGTSTYF TGTGCCAGCAGCTTATATCGAACCGGGACTAGCACCTATTTT
TRBJ2-3 . TRBV7-9 CASSPNRASADTQYF TGTGCCAGCAGCCCGAACAGGGCATCCGCAGATACGCAGTATTTT
TRBJ2-2 TRBD1 TRBV4-1 CASSQASRDRGILANTGELFF TGCGCCAGCAGCCAAGCATCGAGGGACAGGGGGATCCTCGCGAACACCGGGGAGCTGTTTTTT
TRBJ2-6 . TRBV7-3 CASSLQGGSGANVLTF TGTGCCAGCAGCTTACAGGGCGGTTCTGGGGCCAACGTCCTGACTTTC
TRBJ1-6 TRBD1 TRBV7-3 CASSAQGANNSPLHF TGTGCCAGCAGCGCACAGGGGGCCAATAATTCACCCCTCCACTTT
TRBJ2-5 . TRBV19 CASSMYWGSLQETQYF TGTGCCAGTAGTATGTATTGGGGCAGCCTCCAAGAGACCCAGTACTTC